Below, 27 T cell receptor beta chains from the same sample are listed, as sequenced in a study of cytomegalovirus exposure and HLA in healthy donors. 60 Vbeta and 13 Jbeta primers were used in PCR. The data were produced by immunoSEQ multiplex PCR, yet TCRdb's version contains in-frame clones alone and is incomplete. The repertoire holds roughly 150,000 clones, with about 76% as singletons. Specimen: PBMCs. The receptor set was obtained from a male donor in good health and CMV-seronegative.

The genes are TRBV19 and TRBJ2-7; D might be TRBD2 (6 bases). The CDR3 is made up of 13 amino acids. Per the germline V gene, CDR1 is LNHDA and CDR2 is SQIVND (reference sequence). Between the trimmed V and J ends, which lost 5 bases and 7 bases, there was a span of 15 bases. The DNA for the CDR3 is TGTGCCAGTAGTGCGCGGACGGAGGGGGAGCAGTACTTC. Protein: CASSARTEGEQYF.

V usage is TRBV5-6 and J usage is TRBJ1-5; possibly TRBD1 for D (6 bases). The CDR3 spans 17 residues. Germline loops: CDR1 SGHDT, CDR2 YYEEEE. Trimming pared 2 bases from V and 0 bases from J, leaving 15 bases between. The CDR3 sequence is CASSLTGTIYSNQPQHF. CDR3 in DNA: TGTGCCAGCAGCTTAACAGGGACCATTTATAGCAATCAGCCCCAGCATTTT.

The chain combines TRBV14 with TRBJ2-1; D may be TRBD1 (6 bases). The CDR3 has 12 residues. The germline V and J ends were trimmed by 4 bases and 10 bases, with 11 bases remaining between them. In germline, CDR1 is SGHDN, CDR2 FVKESK. CDR3 coding DNA: TGTGCCAGCAGCCTCTACGGGACAGAGCAGTTCTTC. Its protein product is CASSLYGTEQFF.

The rearrangement joins TRBV5-5 to TRBJ1-1; perhaps TRBD1 as D (5 bases). The V gene lost 4 bases and the J gene lost 5 bases, with 18 bases spanning the gap. The CDR3 runs to 15 residues. Germline V lookup: CDR1 SGHKS, CDR2 YYEKEE (reference sequence). CDR3 in amino acids: CASSRPGKVETEAFF. DNA of the CDR3: TGTGCCAGCAGCCGTCCAGGGAAGGTTGAGACTGAAGCTTTCTTT.

V is TRBV18 and J is TRBJ1-6; TRBD1 matches 9 bases. The CDR3 has 15 residues. The J segment lost 7 bases and the V segment lost 3 bases, leaving 4 bases of the junction unmatched. CDR1 and CDR2 from the germline V gene are KGHSH and LQKENI. The CDR3 nucleotides are TGTGCCAGCTCACCGGGACAGGGCGCCAATTCACCCCTCCACTTT. It encodes CASSPGQGANSPLHF.

The gene calls are TRBV7-3 and TRBJ2-3; D is uncertain. The CDR3 runs to 13 residues. V was cut by 5 bases and J by 7 bases, with 13 bases left in between. CDR1 and CDR2 (germline): SGHTA, FQGTGA. CDR3 nucleotide sequence: TGTGCCAGCAGCCCACACACCCAATATACGCAGTATTTT. This encodes CASSPHTQYTQYF.

The chain is built from TRBV10-3 and TRBJ1-5, with a weak D call TRBD1 (5 bases). The CDR3 totals 13 residues. With 2 bases removed from V and 5 bases from J, the gap between germline ends came to 7 bases. Germline V lookup: CDR1 ENHRY, CDR2 SYGVKD. The CDR3 loop reads CAISEAGHQPQHF. The CDR3 bases are TGTGCCATCAGTGAGGCGGGACATCAGCCCCAGCATTTT.

The V gene is TRBV6-1, the J gene TRBJ2-5, with 9 nucleotides matching TRBD1. The ends lost 9 bases at V and 5 bases at J; junction bases unmatched: 10. CDR3 size: 14 residues. Germline V gene sequence: CDR1 MNHNS, CDR2 SASEGT. In DNA, the CDR3 is TGTGCCAGTGGGGACAGGGACGAGGGGGAGACCCAGTACTTC. This translates into CASGDRDEGETQYF.

CDR3 amino acids: CAIRPGTGGDGYTF. For the CDR3, the DNA is TGTGCCATCAGGCCCGGGACAGGGGGCGATGGCTACACCTTC. This chain links TRBV10-3 with TRBJ1-2, with 12 positions matching TRBD1. Germline CDR1 is ENHRY and CDR2 is SYGVKD. The CDR3 contains 14 residues. The V gene end was trimmed by 6 bases and the J gene end by 6 bases; junction bases not matched to a gene: 5.

The J gene is TRBJ2-1, the V gene TRBV30; TRBD2 agrees at 7 bases. CDR1 is GTSNPN and CDR2 is SVGIG in the germline V gene (reference sequence). This CDR3 has 13 amino acids. V gave up 0 bases and J gave up 7 bases; unmatched junction bases: 3. The CDR3 region has the DNA TGTGCCTGGAGTGTAAGCGGGATAAATGAGCAGTTCTTC. It yields the protein CAWSVSGINEQFF. Supplemented by reference TRBV30 and TRBJ2-1, the full variable domain reads SQTIHQWPATLVQPVGSPLSLECTVEGTSNPNLYWYRQAAGRGLQLLFYSVGIGQISSEVPQNLSASRPQDRQFILSSKKLLLSDSGFYLCAWSVSGINEQFFGPGTRLTVL.

The chain combines TRBV19 with TRBJ1-3; the D is unclear. Trimming took 5 bases from V and 0 from J, leaving 11 bases between them. This CDR3 comprises 15 residues. From germline, CDR1 is LNHDA and CDR2 SQIVND (reference sequence). CDR3 in amino acids: CASSPDRGSGNTIYF. CDR3 nucleotides: TGTGCCAGTAGTCCCGACCGAGGCTCTGGAAACACCATATATTTT. Filled out from reference TRBV19 and TRBJ1-3, the complete variable domain reads DGGITQSPKYLFRKEGQNVTLSCEQNLNHDAMYWYRQDPGQGLRLIYYSQIVNDFQKGDIAEGYSVSREKKESFPLTVTSAQKNPTAFYLCASSPDRGSGNTIYFGEGSWLTVV.

V usage is TRBV2 and J usage is TRBJ2-7; TRBD2 aligns across 10 bases. The germline CDR1 and CDR2 sequences are SNHLY and FYNNEI. The CDR3 sequence is 14 residues long. V trimming: 5 bases; J trimming: 3 bases; junction bases outside the gene matches: 4. This CDR3 is CASSRTSGNYEQYF. The CDR3, as DNA: TGTGCCAGCAGTCGGACTAGCGGCAACTACGAGCAGTACTTC. Supplemented by reference TRBV2 and TRBJ2-7, the full variable domain reads EPEVTQTPSHQVTQMGQEVILRCVPISNHLYFYWYRQILGQKVEFLVSFYNNEISEKSEIFDDQFSVERPDGSNFTLKIRSTKLEDSAMYFCASSRTSGNYEQYFGPGTRLTVT.

The genes are TRBV5-5 and TRBJ2-2; 11 bases fit TRBD2. Per germline, CDR1 SGHKS and CDR2 YYEKEE (reference sequence). V lost 0 bases to trimming and J lost 1 base; unmatched junction nucleotides: 2. The CDR3 has 17 amino acids. The CDR3, as DNA: TGTGCCAGCAGCTTGGGAACTAGCGGGGGGAACACCGGGGAGCTGTTTTTT. Translating it yields CASSLGTSGGNTGELFF.

This clone was detected only once. J is TRBJ1-1 and V is TRBV7-3; D gene ambiguous. The CDR3 sequence is 13 residues long. Germline V gives CDR1 SGHTA, CDR2 FQGTGA. V lost 2 bases and J 6 bases, leaving 10 bases between the germline ends. As DNA, the CDR3 is TGTGCCAGCAGCTTATCCGGGATGGCTGAAGCTTTCTTT. Protein sequence: CASSLSGMAEAFF.

The chain carries TRBV21-1 and TRBJ2-1; the table assigns TRBD2, which was not confirmed against the DNA. TRBV21-1 is a known pseudogene. This CDR3 is built from 11 residues. The CDR3 region has the DNA TGTGCCAGCACCGCATCGGGTGAGCAGTTCTTC. Protein product: CASTASGEQFF.

This rearrangement joins TRBV6-5 to TRBJ2-1, with 11 nucleotides matching TRBD2. The CDR3 runs 15 residues. Germline V gene sequence: CDR1 MNHEY, CDR2 SVGAGI. V was pared by 4 bases and J by 6 bases, with 5 bases of the junction left unmatched. CDR3 bases: TGTGCCAGCAGTTCACCTAGCGGGAGGTTCAATGAGCAGTTCTTC. Translation gives CASSSPSGRFNEQFF.

V usage is TRBV6-5 and J usage is TRBJ1-1; 7 bases fit TRBD1. The V segment lost 2 bases and the J segment 1 base; nucleotides outside the gene matches: 4. The CDR3 length is 15 residues. CDR1 is MNHEY, CDR2 SVGAGI, per germline. CDR3 DNA sequence: TGTGCCAGCAGTTACCCGGGACAGAAGAACACTGAAGCTTTCTTT. It is translated as CASSYPGQKNTEAFF.

The chain links TRBV7-2 to TRBJ1-2; D gene ambiguous. The CDR3 is made up of 14 amino acids. Trimming removed 7 bases from V and 5 bases from J, with 17 bases in between. CDR1 and CDR2 (germline): SGHTA, FQGNSA. CDR3 protein: CASTNNRVLYGYTF. The CDR3 DNA reads as TGTGCCAGCACCAATAATCGGGTACTTTATGGCTACACCTTC.

The V and J genes are TRBV7-9 and TRBJ2-5, with TRBD1 matching over 7 bases. The junction had 10 bases not matched to a gene; V was cut back by 5 bases and J by 7 bases. The CDR3 extends over 14 amino acids. The germline gives CDR1 SEHNR, CDR2 FQNEAQ (reference sequence). The CDR3 DNA is TGTGCCAGCAGCCCACCACAGGGGCCCGGGACCCAGTACTTC. This sequence encodes CASSPPQGPGTQYF.

The chain links TRBV11-1 to TRBJ2-5; TRBD1 might be the D (5 bases). In germline, CDR1 is SGHAT, CDR2 FQDESV (reference sequence). This CDR3 spans 14 amino acids. The V gene lost 1 base and the J gene lost 1 base, with 7 bases spanning the gap. CDR3 protein: CASSLEGFQETQYF. The CDR3 DNA sequence: TGTGCCAGCAGCTTAGAGGGGTTCCAAGAGACCCAGTACTTC.

The CDR3 DNA reads TGTGCCAGCAGCCCCGCCGGGACAGGGGTCATCGGCTACACCTTC. The encoded protein is CASSPAGTGVIGYTF. The chain couples TRBV14 to TRBJ1-2, with 10 positions matching TRBD1. CDR1 SGHDN and CDR2 FVKESK come from the germline V gene. This CDR3 region has 15 residues. Germline trimming cut 4 bases from V and 8 bases from J; bases unmatched to any gene: 10.

The chain recombines TRBV10-1 with TRBJ2-2, with D maybe TRBD2 (6 bases). CDR3 size: 17 residues. Germline values: CDR1 WNHNN, CDR2 SYGVQD (reference sequence). Trimming took 2 bases from V and 2 from J, leaving 15 bases between them. The CDR3 loop is CASSEAGGRLNTGELFF. The DNA of the CDR3 is TGCGCCAGCAGTGAGGCCGGGGGACGGCTCAACACCGGGGAGCTGTTTTTT.

This clone was counted a single time. The rearrangement links TRBV6-5 to TRBJ1-1; 10 bases map to TRBD1. The CDR3 runs to 11 residues. Per germline, CDR1 MNHEY and CDR2 SVGAGI. The V and J ends lost 6 bases and 10 bases, in that order; junction bases with no gene match: 2. Written as DNA, the CDR3 is TGTGCCAGCAGGGGACAGGGGCCAGCTTTCTTT. Translation gives CASRGQGPAFF.

The V gene is TRBV18, the J gene TRBJ2-7; D may be TRBD1 (5 bases). CDR1 and CDR2 (germline): KGHSH, LQKENI. The CDR3 is made up of 13 amino acids. The germline V and J ends were trimmed by 0 bases and 5 bases, with 8 bases remaining between them. The DNA of the CDR3 is TGTGCCAGCTCACCACCGCCAGGGAACGAGCAGTACTTC. Translating it yields CASSPPPGNEQYF.

The chain recombines TRBV7-9 with TRBJ1-2; 7 positions match TRBD1. V trimming: 4 bases; J trimming: 5 bases; junction bases outside the gene matches: 7. Germline V gene lookup returns CDR1 SEHNR and CDR2 FQNEAQ (reference sequence). The CDR3 consists of 14 residues. The CDR3, as DNA: TGTGCCAGCAGCTCCACAGGGGTCATGTATGGCTACACCTTC. Its protein is CASSSTGVMYGYTF.

Concerning this clone itself: Other DNA sequences in the sample encode the same CDR3. The genes are TRBV7-9 and TRBJ1-5; perhaps TRBD1 as D (5 bases). This CDR3 is 15 amino acids long. Deletions cut 2 bases from V and 4 bases from J, with 12 bases between. CDR1 SEHNR and CDR2 FQNEAQ come from the germline V gene (reference sequence). The CDR3, as DNA: TGTGCCAGCAGCTTATCGGATTCAGGGAATCAGCCCCAGCATTTT. Translated, it gives CASSLSDSGNQPQHF.

The gene calls are TRBV7-2 and TRBJ2-7; 14 bases map to TRBD2. The CDR3 sequence is 16 residues long. V lost 4 bases, J lost 2 bases, and 4 bases stayed unmatched. Germline V lookup: CDR1 SGHTA, CDR2 FQGNSA. This CDR3 is CASSSGLAGGTYEQYF. The CDR3, as DNA: TGTGCCAGCAGCTCCGGACTAGCGGGGGGAACCTACGAGCAGTACTTC.